These 4 T cell receptor beta chains were all obtained from the same sample, sequenced in a study of blood T cell repertoires in COVID-19. Repertoires were generated with immunoSEQ multiplex PCR, while TCRdb's copy carries only in-frame clones and drops some. Here the sample spans 150,000 to 200,000 clones, 87% being singletons. The sequenced sample was peripheral blood. These TCRs come from a man in his 60s with active or convalescent COVID-19.

The V gene is TRBV7-3, the J gene TRBJ2-7; weak D call: TRBD1 (5 bases). V was cut by 4 bases and J by 0 bases, with 7 bases left in between. CDR1 and CDR2 (germline): SGHTA, FQGTGA. CDR3 size: 13 residues. The CDR3 bases are TGTGCCAGCAGCTACGACAGCTCCTACGAGCAGTACTTC. Its translation is CASSYDSSYEQYF.

This clone was counted a few times. The chain is built from TRBV24-1 and TRBJ1-2, with TRBD1 identical over 12 bases. Germline-derived CDR1 and CDR2 are KGHDR and SFDVKD. CDR3 length: 15 amino acids. Trimming at V came to 7 bases and at J to 7 bases, leaving 9 bases not matched to a gene. The CDR3 nucleotides read TGTGCCACCAGCCCCGGGACAGGGGGCAGGGGTGGCTACACCTTC. Protein sequence: CATSPGTGGRGGYTF.

The CDR3 nucleotides are TGTGCCAGCAGTGAACAGGGTGACTATGGCTACACCTTC. Encoded protein: CASSEQGDYGYTF. V usage is TRBV2 and J usage is TRBJ1-2; TRBD1 is a possible D gene (5 bases). CDR1 is SNHLY and CDR2 is FYNNEI in the germline V gene. The V gene lost 2 bases and the J gene lost 3 bases, with 7 bases spanning the gap. The CDR3 covers 13 residues.

The chain combines TRBV5-1 with TRBJ2-1; 9 bases align to TRBD1. Germline V gives CDR1 SGHRS, CDR2 YFSETQ. V lost 4 bases, J lost 10 bases, and 9 bases stayed unmatched. This CDR3 is built from 14 residues. The CDR3 DNA reads as TGCGCCAGCAGCCAGCGGACAGGGGACGGGGAGCAGTTCTTC. Its protein is CASSQRTGDGEQFF.